The 22 T cell receptor beta chains presented below share a single source sample, sequenced in a study of blood T cell repertoires in COVID-19. Only in-frame clones appear in the TCRdb table, and some are missing; sequencing was by immunoSEQ multiplex PCR. The sample records about 69,000 clones, around 87% being singletons. What was sequenced was peripheral blood. All receptors derive from a man in his forties with COVID-19, enrolled during active disease.

V is TRBV6-6 and J is TRBJ1-1; weak D call: TRBD1 (6 bases). The CDR3 contains 15 residues. The V gene lost 6 bases and the J gene lost 1 base, with 15 bases spanning the gap. Germline V gives CDR1 MNHNY, CDR2 SVGAGI (reference sequence). The DNA of the CDR3 is TGTGCCAGCAGACTTCGACAGGCCACGAACACTGAAGCTTTCTTT. Translated, it gives CASRLRQATNTEAFF.

The rearrangement links TRBV5-5 to TRBJ1-2, with 8 bases identical to TRBD1. The V gene's germline CDR1 is SGHKS and CDR2 YYEKEE (reference sequence). Trimming took 2 bases from V and 5 from J; bases not matched to a gene: 8. This CDR3 contains 15 residues. CDR3 sequence (DNA): TGTGCCAGCAGCTTAGGGCAGGGGGCTCTTTATGGCTACACCTTC. Protein: CASSLGQGALYGYTF.

This chain uses TRBV7-6 with TRBJ2-3; TRBD2 matches 8 bases. This CDR3 region has 17 residues. With 5 bases clipped from V and 0 bases from J, the junction kept 10 bases outside the gene matches. From germline, CDR1 is SGHVS and CDR2 FNYEAQ. This chain's CDR3 is CASSPGGTWGSTDTQYF. The CDR3 DNA reads as TGTGCCAGCAGCCCGGGGGGGACCTGGGGTAGCACAGATACGCAGTATTTT. Based on the CDR3 plus reference TRBV7-6 and TRBJ2-3, the full variable domain is GAGVSQSPRYKVTKRGQDVALRCDPISGHVSLYWYRQALGQGPEFLTYFNYEAQQDKSGLPNDRFSAERPEGSISTLTIQRTEQRDSAMYRCASSPGGTWGSTDTQYFGPGTRLTVL.

The CDR3 DNA is TGTGCCAGCAGCCTCCAGGGGTCTACGCAGTATTTT. Its translation: CASSLQGSTQYF. V usage is TRBV9 and J usage is TRBJ2-3; a weak D match, TRBD1 (6 bases). Trimming left V 4 bases short and J 8 bases short, with 11 bases between. Germline values: CDR1 SGDLS, CDR2 YYNGEE. The CDR3 runs to 12 residues.

The rearrangement joins TRBV5-4 to TRBJ2-2, with 7 bases lining up with TRBD1. This CDR3 comprises 15 residues. Germline V gene sequence: CDR1 SGHNT, CDR2 YYREEE (reference sequence). The ends lost 4 bases at V and 6 bases at J; junction bases unmatched: 9. CDR3 nucleotides: TGTGCCAGCAGCATGACAGGGAGACGGGCCGGGGAGCTGTTTTTT. Protein sequence: CASSMTGRRAGELFF.

The chain uses TRBV5-8 and TRBJ2-3, with TRBD2 as a possible D gene (6 bases). This CDR3 is 14 amino acids long. CDR1 is SGHTS and CDR2 is YDEGEE in the germline V gene. Deletions cut 4 bases from V and 6 bases from J, with 15 bases between. The CDR3 sequence is CASSIRLVPDTQYF. As DNA, the CDR3 is TGTGCCAGCAGCATTAGACTAGTTCCTGATACGCAGTATTTT.

J is TRBJ1-1 and V is TRBV19; perhaps TRBD1 as D (6 bases). The CDR3 extends over 16 amino acids. Trimming shortened V by 8 bases and J by 1 base, and 20 bases separated the two germline ends. Germline lookup yields CDR1 LNHDA and CDR2 SQIVND (reference sequence). This CDR3 reads CASRAAQGGGNTEAFF. Written as DNA, the CDR3 is TGTGCCAGTCGAGCCGCCCAGGGAGGGGGGAACACTGAAGCTTTCTTT.

The J gene is TRBJ2-7, the V gene TRBV28; 13 positions match TRBD2. The CDR3 loop spans 14 amino acids. Trimming at V came to 1 base and at J to 10 bases, leaving 4 bases not matched to a gene. CDR1 and CDR2 (germline): MDHEN, SYDVKM. The CDR3 sequence: CASSLSGLAGAQYF. In DNA form, the CDR3 reads TGTGCCAGCAGTTTATCAGGACTAGCGGGGGCTCAGTACTTC.

The V gene is TRBV28, the J gene TRBJ2-7, with TRBD1 matching over 9 bases. The J segment lost 3 bases and the V segment lost 6 bases, leaving 9 bases of the junction unmatched. Germline lookup yields CDR1 MDHEN and CDR2 SYDVKM. The CDR3 extends over 15 amino acids. The CDR3 spells CASRAIGQGSYEQYF. CDR3 DNA: TGTGCCAGCAGAGCCATTGGACAGGGGAGCTACGAGCAGTACTTC.

This rearrangement joins TRBV4-2 to TRBJ1-6; 9 nucleotides match TRBD1. V lost 0 bases to trimming and J lost 9 bases; unmatched junction nucleotides: 9. In germline, CDR1 is LGHNA, CDR2 YNFKEQ. This CDR3 is built from 17 residues. The CDR3 reads CASSQEVLGQGTSPLHF. The DNA for the CDR3 is TGTGCCAGCAGCCAAGAGGTATTAGGACAGGGGACTTCACCCCTCCACTTT.

J is TRBJ2-2 and V is TRBV29-1; TRBD2 aligns across 9 bases. Germline lookup yields CDR1 SQVTM and CDR2 ANQGSEA. This CDR3 has 14 amino acids. V dropped 5 bases and J dropped 1; count of bases not matched to a gene: 2. CDR3 bases: TGCAGCGTTTATAGCGGGGGGAACACCGGGGAGCTGTTTTTT. Protein: CSVYSGGNTGELFF.

This clone showed up just once. The V gene is TRBV3-1 (or the pseudogene TRBV3-2), the J gene TRBJ1-5; perhaps TRBD1 as D (6 bases). V was trimmed by 1 base and J by 4 bases, leaving 11 bases between them. The germline V gene has CDR1 LGHDT and CDR2 YNNKEL (reference sequence). The CDR3 extends over 15 amino acids. In nucleotides, the CDR3 is TGTGCCAGCAGCCAAGTGTCAGGGGCAAATCAGCCCCAGCATTTT. This sequence encodes CASSQVSGANQPQHF.

This chain joins TRBV6-5 and TRBJ2-7; the match to TRBD2 covers 7 bases. Per germline, CDR1 MNHEY and CDR2 SVGAGI. The CDR3 length is 13 residues. The V and J ends lost 8 bases and 4 bases, in that order; junction bases with no gene match: 8. The CDR3 here is CASCSGDSYEQYF. Here the CDR3 DNA reads TGTGCCAGCTGCAGCGGGGATTCATACGAGCAGTACTTC.

This clone has only a few counts. The chain employs TRBV18 and TRBJ2-5; D is undetermined. The CDR3 extends over 11 amino acids. Trimming removed 4 bases at V and 5 bases at J, with 5 bases between. Germline V gives CDR1 KGHSH, CDR2 LQKENI. The CDR3 DNA reads as TGTGCCAGCTCACTCGGGGAGACCCAGTACTTC. It codes for CASSLGETQYF.

This clone was recorded only once. This rearrangement joins TRBV7-8 to TRBJ1-6, with 7 bases matching TRBD1. This CDR3 is 15 amino acids long. V was clipped by 2 bases and J by 5 bases; unmatched bases: 3. The germline V gene encodes CDR1 SGHVS and CDR2 FQNEAQ. DNA for the CDR3: TGTGCCAGCAGCTTATCTGGGACAGATAATTCACCCCTCCACTTT. Protein product: CASSLSGTDNSPLHF.

V and J are TRBV5-1 and TRBJ1-4; D might be TRBD1 (6 bases). V gave up 4 bases and J gave up 5 bases, with 15 bases separating them. Germline loops: CDR1 SGHRS, CDR2 YFSETQ. CDR3 length: 15 amino acids. The CDR3: CASSQAGTPNEKLFF. The CDR3 nucleotides read TGCGCCAGCAGCCAAGCCGGGACACCGAATGAAAAACTGTTTTTT.

This sequence joins TRBV30 and TRBJ1-5; tentative D call: TRBD1 (5 bases). The germline V and J ends were trimmed by 4 bases and 7 bases, with 14 bases remaining between them. Germline V gene data show CDR1 as GTSNPN and CDR2 as SVGIG (reference sequence). This CDR3 contains 13 residues. Here the CDR3 DNA reads TGTGCCTGGACAAAAACGGGGGAACAGCCCCAGCATTTT. Amino acid sequence: CAWTKTGEQPQHF.

This chain links TRBV5-1 with TRBJ1-4, with D perhaps matching TRBD1 (6 bases). This CDR3 has 14 amino acids. CDR1 and CDR2 from the germline V gene are SGHRS and YFSETQ. The ends were cut back, 0 bases at V and 8 bases at J, with 11 bases in the middle. The CDR3 DNA follows: TGCGCCAGCAGCTTGGTGGGGGGGCAGGAAAAACTGTTTTTT. Translation gives CASSLVGGQEKLFF.

Only a few counts were recorded for this clone. CDR3 region: CASSLSGQGVSEKLFF. CDR3 DNA sequence: TGTGCCAGCAGTTTATCGGGACAGGGAGTAAGTGAAAAACTGTTTTTT. The chain uses TRBV28 and TRBJ1-4, with 9 bases that match TRBD1. V shed 1 base, J shed 7 bases, and the junction held 7 bases outside the gene matches. The CDR3 extends over 16 amino acids. Germline-derived CDR1 and CDR2 are MDHEN and SYDVKM.

A single count supports this clone. V is TRBV10-3 and J is TRBJ1-5; 9 nucleotides line up with TRBD1. Germline loops: CDR1 ENHRY, CDR2 SYGVKD. Unmatched junction bases numbered 4, after V lost 6 bases and J lost 7 bases. There are 13 residues in the CDR3. The CDR3 protein is CAIRGDRDQPQHF. DNA of the CDR3: TGTGCCATCAGGGGGGACAGGGACCAGCCCCAGCATTTT.

V gene TRBV11-2 combines with J gene TRBJ1-1; TRBD1 aligns across 7 bases. V shed 2 bases, J shed 4 bases, and the junction held 10 bases outside the gene matches. The CDR3 has 16 residues. Germline CDR1 and CDR2: SGHAT and FQNNGV. Written as DNA, the CDR3 is TGTGCCAGCAGCTTATCCTTGACAGGGAGAGCCACTGAAGCTTTCTTT. Translating it yields CASSLSLTGRATEAFF.

A few counts support this clone. The chain has TRBV28 and TRBJ2-1; D perhaps matches TRBD2 (5 bases). The CDR3 length is 14 residues. The V and J ends lost 6 bases and 4 bases respectively, with 13 bases between them. Germline CDR1 and CDR2: MDHEN and SYDVKM. Here the CDR3 reads CASSPWRVYNEQFF. The DNA of the CDR3 is TGTGCCAGCAGCCCCTGGCGGGTGTACAATGAGCAGTTCTTC. Full variable domain (rest looked up from reference TRBV28 and TRBJ2-1): DVKVTQSSRYLVKRTGEKVFLECVQDMDHENMFWYRQDPGLGLRLIYFSYDVKMKEKGDIPEGYSVSREKKERFSLILESASTNQTSMYLCASSPWRVYNEQFFGPGTRLTVL.